This entry lists 32 T cell receptor beta chains sequenced from one sample in a study of control samples from healthy donors and cancer patients. The method was immunoSEQ multiplex PCR; TCRdb's version includes in-frame clones alone and lacks a portion of them. The table lists about 50,000 clones, 95% to 96% of them singletons. The sequencing sample was made of blood. The origin of the receptors is a woman in her 30s in good health.

The chain recombines TRBV15 with TRBJ2-7; no firm D call. CDR3 size: 15 residues. Trimming stripped 5 bases from V and 6 bases from J, with 20 bases between. Germline-derived CDR1 and CDR2 are LNHNV and YYDKDF (reference sequence). As DNA, the CDR3 is TGTGCCACCAGCGTAACCTTTCAGTCGCCCGGCGAGCAGTACTTC. Protein: CATSVTFQSPGEQYF.

This sequence joins TRBV27 and TRBJ2-7; 11 nucleotides match TRBD2. The CDR3 has 15 amino acids. Germline loops: CDR1 MNHEY, CDR2 SMNVEV (reference sequence). After removal of 7 bases from V and 1 base from J, the junction contained 6 bases not matched to a gene. In nucleotides, the CDR3 is TGTGCCAGCAAAATGACTAGCGGGGCTTCCTACGAGCAGTACTTC. It is translated as CASKMTSGASYEQYF.

The chain combines TRBV15 with TRBJ2-7; D not certain. CDR3 size: 12 residues. CDR1 and CDR2 (germline): LNHNV, YYDKDF (reference sequence). Trimming pared 0 bases from V and 5 bases from J, leaving 5 bases between. In DNA form, the CDR3 reads TGTGCCACCAGCAGAGATTCTGACGAGCAGTACTTC. This codes for CATSRDSDEQYF.

The CDR3 sequence is CASSNGRKNHNEQFF. The CDR3 nucleotides are TGTGCCAGCAGTAATGGACGCAAGAATCACAATGAGCAGTTCTTC. The chain has TRBV6-5 and TRBJ2-1; D unclear. CDR1 and CDR2 from the germline V gene are MNHEY and SVGAGI. The CDR3 spans 15 residues. The germline V and J ends were trimmed by 5 bases and 5 bases, with 16 bases remaining between them.

This clone was picked up one time. V and J are TRBV28 and TRBJ2-3; D unresolved. Germline CDR1 MDHEN, CDR2 SYDVKM. The CDR3 covers 14 residues. The ends were cut back, 4 bases at V and 3 bases at J, with 11 bases in the middle. The chain's CDR3 is CASSWSEETDTQYF. The CDR3 DNA follows: TGTGCCAGCAGTTGGAGCGAGGAGACAGATACGCAGTATTTT.

A single count supports this clone. The chain links TRBV20-1 to TRBJ2-7; D might be TRBD2 (6 bases). This CDR3 contains 14 residues. V shed 3 bases and J shed 1 base, with 13 bases lying between them. Germline CDR1 reads DFQATT; CDR2 reads SNEGSKA (reference sequence). The CDR3 sequence: CSASHSGISYEQYF. CDR3 nucleotide sequence: TGCAGTGCTAGTCATAGCGGAATTTCCTACGAGCAGTACTTC.

The chain carries TRBV5-1 and TRBJ1-2; 9 bases align to TRBD1. The germline gives CDR1 SGHRS, CDR2 YFSETQ. The junction had 3 bases not matched to a gene; V was cut back by 0 bases and J by 3 bases. The CDR3 has 15 residues. CDR3 protein: CASSLGDRVDYGYTF. The CDR3 DNA reads as TGCGCCAGCAGCTTGGGGGACAGGGTCGACTATGGCTACACCTTC.

The chain recombines TRBV11-2 with TRBJ2-1; 9 nucleotides match TRBD2. Trimming removed 5 bases from V and 8 bases from J; junction bases left unmatched: 7. The CDR3 covers 14 residues. The V gene's germline CDR1 is SGHAT and CDR2 FQNNGV. CDR3 protein: CASSGSGRSYEQFF. The DNA of the CDR3 is TGTGCCAGCAGCGGTAGCGGGAGATCGTATGAGCAGTTCTTC.

The rearrangement links TRBV6-5 to TRBJ2-3; no firm D call. The V and J ends lost 7 bases and 4 bases respectively, with 12 bases between them. There are 13 residues in the CDR3. Per germline, CDR1 MNHEY and CDR2 SVGAGI. CDR3 DNA sequence: TGTGCCAGCACCTTAAACCCATCAGATACGCAGTATTTT. The encoded protein is CASTLNPSDTQYF.

This clone showed up just once. The V gene is TRBV27, the J gene TRBJ2-1, with 7 bases matching TRBD1. V was clipped by 6 bases and J by 0 bases; unmatched bases: 17. Germline loops: CDR1 MNHEY, CDR2 SMNVEV (reference sequence). The CDR3 consists of 19 residues. Here the CDR3 DNA reads TGTGCCAGCAGCCCTTGGAGACAGGGAACCATAAGCTCCTACAATGAGCAGTTCTTC. This gives the protein CASSPWRQGTISSYNEQFF.

This clone was detected once. This chain uses TRBV5-1 with TRBJ2-2; 11 bases agree with TRBD1. The CDR3 is 14 amino acids. Looked up from germline, CDR1 is SGHRS and CDR2 is YFSETQ. The V and J ends lost 5 bases and 6 bases, in that order; junction bases with no gene match: 3. CDR3 sequence: CASRGQGGPGELFF. CDR3 sequence (DNA): TGCGCCAGCAGGGGACAGGGGGGACCCGGGGAGCTGTTTTTT.

This clone has just one count. This chain uses TRBV14 with TRBJ1-5, with TRBD1 identical over 8 bases. V gave up 2 bases and J gave up 0 bases; unmatched junction bases: 6. CDR1 SGHDN and CDR2 FVKESK come from the germline V gene. The CDR3 consists of 17 residues. CDR3 in amino acids: CASSQQGARYSNQPQHF. The DNA of the CDR3 is TGTGCCAGCAGCCAACAGGGGGCGCGTTATAGCAATCAGCCCCAGCATTTT.

The chain carries TRBV18 and TRBJ1-1, with TRBD1 as a possible D gene (5 bases). Germline CDR1 KGHSH, CDR2 LQKENI. This CDR3 has 13 residues. The ends were cut back, 10 bases at V and 1 base at J, with 13 bases in the middle. In nucleotides, the CDR3 is TGTGCCACCTCGGGGACCCCGAACACTGAAGCTTTCTTT. Protein: CATSGTPNTEAFF.

The chain recombines TRBV2 with TRBJ1-2; D unresolved. The CDR3 consists of 14 residues. Germline-derived CDR1 and CDR2 are SNHLY and FYNNEI. V was pared by 3 bases and J by 6 bases, with 14 bases between. This chain's CDR3 is CASSEYSRRDGYTF. CDR3 sequence (DNA): TGTGCCAGCAGTGAGTACAGTCGACGGGATGGCTACACCTTC.

V gene TRBV9 combines with J gene TRBJ1-2; tentatively, D is TRBD1 (6 bases). The V gene lost 3 bases and the J gene lost 5 bases, with 20 bases spanning the gap. The CDR3 runs to 16 residues. Germline lookup yields CDR1 SGDLS and CDR2 YYNGEE. CDR3 residues: CASSAHDSGARYGYTF. The CDR3 bases are TGTGCCAGCAGCGCCCACGACTCAGGGGCCCGGTATGGCTACACCTTC.

Only one count was recorded for this clone. The chain is built from TRBV6-5 and TRBJ2-7, with D possibly being TRBD1 or TRBD2 (5 bases each). Trimming removed 0 bases at V and 4 bases at J, with 13 bases between. Germline CDR1 reads MNHEY; CDR2 reads SVGAGI. The CDR3 consists of 15 residues. The DNA of the CDR3 is TGTGCCAGCAGTTACTCGTCACTGAGGGGATACGAGCAGTACTTC. It specifies CASSYSSLRGYEQYF.

This sequence joins TRBV27 and TRBJ2-3; possible D gene TRBD1, 6 bases. From germline, CDR1 is MNHEY and CDR2 SMNVEV (reference sequence). V lost 8 bases and J 0 bases, leaving 12 bases between the germline ends. This CDR3 comprises 14 residues. The CDR3 nucleotides are TGTGCCAGCGGGTGGGGGCCTAGCACAGATACGCAGTATTTT. Translated: CASGWGPSTDTQYF.

CDR3: CASSPYRAGGETQYF. In nucleotides, the CDR3 is TGTGCCAGCAGCCCATACCGAGCGGGAGGGGAGACCCAGTACTTC. The V gene is TRBV3-1 (or the pseudogene TRBV3-2), the J gene TRBJ2-5; 10 bases align to TRBD2. The CDR3 is 15 residues long. J gave up 5 bases and V 4 bases, and 7 bases lay outside the gene matches. The germline gives CDR1 LGHDT, CDR2 YNNKEL (reference sequence).

V usage is TRBV5-6 and J usage is TRBJ2-3; 10 bases are shared with TRBD2. The J segment lost 1 base and the V segment lost 0 bases, leaving 5 bases of the junction unmatched. Germline V lookup: CDR1 SGHDT, CDR2 YYEEEE. The CDR3 extends over 17 amino acids. Here the CDR3 DNA reads TGTGCCAGCAGCTTGGTACTAGCGGGGTTTCGCACAGATACGCAGTATTTT. It translates to CASSLVLAGFRTDTQYF.

The chain links TRBV28 to TRBJ1-2; D gene uncertain. The CDR3 consists of 12 residues. The V gene lost 7 bases and the J gene lost 0 bases, with 6 bases spanning the gap. The germline V gene has CDR1 MDHEN and CDR2 SYDVKM. The CDR3 sequence: CASTTSNYGYTF. The CDR3 nucleotides read TGTGCCAGCACCACCTCTAACTATGGCTACACCTTC.

The chain couples TRBV6-5 to TRBJ2-1, with a tentative D call TRBD2 (6 bases). V lost 10 bases and J 0 bases, leaving 13 bases between the germline ends. Germline-derived CDR1 and CDR2 are MNHEY and SVGAGI. The CDR3 runs to 14 residues. Here the CDR3 DNA reads TGTGCCACCGGTGCGGGACCCTCCTACAATGAGCAGTTCTTC. As protein: CATGAGPSYNEQFF.

The V call is TRBV7-2, the J call TRBJ2-2; D tentatively fits TRBD1 or TRBD2 (5 bases each). This CDR3 is 15 amino acids long. V was shortened by 5 bases and J by 4 bases, with 14 bases between the two germline ends. Germline loops: CDR1 SGHTA, CDR2 FQGNSA. Here the CDR3 reads CASSAPRGVTGELFF. The CDR3 DNA reads as TGTGCCAGCAGCGCCCCTAGAGGGGTCACCGGGGAGCTGTTTTTT.

The rearrangement links TRBV29-1 to TRBJ2-7; D gene unclear. Between the trimmed V and J ends, which lost 4 bases and 6 bases, there was a span of 10 bases. Germline values: CDR1 SQVTM, CDR2 ANQGSEA. The CDR3 spans 11 residues. The CDR3 DNA sequence: TGCAGCGTTGTGAAGGGTTCCGAGCAGTACTTC. Its protein is CSVVKGSEQYF.

V usage is TRBV28 and J usage is TRBJ1-5; 7 positions agree with TRBD1. Germline assignment: CDR1 MDHEN and CDR2 SYDVKM. This CDR3 comprises 16 residues. V shed 5 bases, J shed 0 bases, and the junction held 7 bases outside the gene matches. CDR3 in amino acids: CASSPLGQNSNQPQHF. The CDR3 bases are TGTGCCAGCAGTCCACTGGGACAGAATAGCAATCAGCCCCAGCATTTT.

In regard to this clone: At one of its ends the junction is not consistent with the germline gene, which may arise from a read error. This sequence joins TRBV24-1 and TRBJ2-5; D unresolved. Germline V lookup: CDR1 KGHDR, CDR2 SFDVKD. The CDR3 covers 14 residues. The CDR3 reads CATSESTPGEAQYF. CDR3 DNA: TGTGCCACCAGTGAATCGACACCCGGAGAGGCCCAGTACTTC.

This clone has a single count. The rearrangement links TRBV6-1 to TRBJ1-1, with no clear D. There are 11 residues in the CDR3. Germline loops: CDR1 MNHNS, CDR2 SASEGT. V was cut by 2 bases and J by 8 bases, with 6 bases left in between. The CDR3: CASSEYVEAFF. The CDR3 DNA follows: TGTGCCAGCAGTGAATATGTGGAAGCTTTCTTT.

The chain couples TRBV5-1 to TRBJ1-1, with 7 nucleotides matching TRBD1. With 2 bases clipped from V and 5 bases from J, the junction kept 6 bases outside the gene matches. The CDR3 contains 14 residues. Looked up from germline, CDR1 is SGHRS and CDR2 is YFSETQ. The CDR3 coding sequence is TGCGCCAGCAGCTTAACGACAGGGATTACTGAAGCTTTCTTT. Protein sequence: CASSLTTGITEAFF.

The chain couples TRBV18 to TRBJ1-6; D call uncertain. V was pared by 3 bases and J by 9 bases, with 12 bases between. The length of the CDR3 is 14 residues. Germline assignment: CDR1 KGHSH and CDR2 LQKENI. CDR3 DNA sequence: TGTGCCAGCTCACCCCGGCTTACCGGTTCACCCCTCCACTTT. Protein product: CASSPRLTGSPLHF.

The rearrangement joins TRBV28 to TRBJ1-4; 7 bases are shared with TRBD1. V trimming: 5 bases; J trimming: 7 bases; junction bases outside the gene matches: 10. Germline CDR1 reads MDHEN; CDR2 reads SYDVKM. There are 15 residues in the CDR3. The CDR3 DNA reads as TGTGCCAGCAGTCCCCGGACAGGCGGGGGTGAAAAACTGTTTTTT. Translated, it gives CASSPRTGGGEKLFF. Drawing the rest from reference TRBV28 and TRBJ1-4, the complete variable domain is DVKVTQSSRYLVKRTGEKVFLECVQDMDHENMFWYRQDPGLGLRLIYFSYDVKMKEKGDIPEGYSVSREKKERFSLILESASTNQTSMYLCASSPRTGGGEKLFFGSGTQLSVL.

The J gene is TRBJ2-7, the V gene TRBV27, with 8 bases fitting TRBD1. Germline values: CDR1 MNHEY, CDR2 SMNVEV (reference sequence). The CDR3 runs to 15 residues. Germline trimming cut 6 bases from V and 4 bases from J; bases unmatched to any gene: 11. This CDR3 is CASRRQGSGVYEQYF. The CDR3 bases are TGTGCCAGCAGGAGACAGGGGTCCGGTGTATACGAGCAGTACTTC.

The V gene is TRBV6-1, the J gene TRBJ2-5; D is uncertain. Germline values: CDR1 MNHNS, CDR2 SASEGT. V was shortened by 0 bases and J by 7 bases, with 12 bases between the two germline ends. The CDR3 length is 14 residues. CDR3 region: CASSEAVLERTQYF. CDR3 nucleotide sequence: TGTGCCAGCAGTGAAGCAGTACTGGAGAGGACCCAGTACTTC.

V usage is TRBV11-2 and J usage is TRBJ2-3; 9 positions match TRBD2. With V trimmed by 1 base and J by 3 bases, 8 bases remained unmatched. The germline gives CDR1 SGHAT, CDR2 FQNNGV. CDR3 size: 17 residues. The CDR3 sequence: CASSLVVAGVRTDTQYF. For the CDR3, the DNA is TGTGCCAGCAGCTTAGTAGTAGCGGGAGTGAGGACAGATACGCAGTATTTT.